A selection of T cell receptor beta chains follows, all from one sample in a study of blood T cell repertoires in COVID-19. Method: immunoSEQ multiplex PCR; TCRdb's copy keeps in-frame clones and lacks some. The sample carries 150,000 to 200,000 clones, about 80% recorded once. Sequencing was done on a sample of peripheral blood. The receptors shown here come from a woman aged 40-49 years with COVID-19, enrolled during active disease. Both conserved end residues are part of each CDR3. The D gene is left open where the match is weak. Some rows have no size entry. The others give once, few or many, or a class for an expanded clone.

v_call	d_call	clone_size	j_call	cdr3_nt	cdr3_aa
TRBV9	TRBD2	.	TRBJ2-3	TGTGCCAGCAGCGTGGGGACTAGGCCCACAGATACGCAGTATTTT	CASSVGTRPTDTQYF
TRBV6-4	TRBD2	.	TRBJ2-3	TGTGCCAGCAGCCGGGGGGGCCGCACAGATACGCAGTATTTT	CASSRGGRTDTQYF
TRBV7-9	.	.	TRBJ1-4	TGTGCCAGCAGCTTACAGGGGATTAATGAAAAACTGTTTTTT	CASSLQGINEKLFF
TRBV30	.	.	TRBJ2-3	TGTGCCTGGACCCGGTGGGATACGCAGTATTTT	CAWTRWDTQYF
TRBV2	TRBD1	few	TRBJ2-2	TGTGCCAGCAGTATACGGGGACAGGCGCTTGGCGGGGAGCTGTTTTTT	CASSIRGQALGGELFF
TRBV19	.	.	TRBJ2-3	TGTGCCAGTAGTATTACTAGCTCAGATACGCAGTATTTT	CASSITSSDTQYF
TRBV3-1/TRBV3-2	.	.	TRBJ2-3	TGTGCCAGCAGCCAAGGGACAGCCCCTGGCACAGATACGCAGTATTTT	CASSQGTAPGTDTQYF
TRBV11-2	.	.	TRBJ2-1	TGTGCCAGCAGCCTTAGCGGTTCCACCTACAATGAGCAGTTCTTC	CASSLSGSTYNEQFF
TRBV7-9	TRBD2	.	TRBJ2-1	TGTGCCAGCAGCTCGAAACGAGCCGGGACTAGCGGGAATAATGAGCAGTTCTTC	CASSSKRAGTSGNNEQFF
TRBV7-9	TRBD2	.	TRBJ2-3	TGTGCCAGCAGCTCGGGACTAGCGGGCACAGATACGCAGTATTTT	CASSSGLAGTDTQYF
TRBV2	TRBD1	.	TRBJ1-2	TGTGCCAGCAGTTGGGGGGACAGCTATGGCTACACCTTC	CASSWGDSYGYTF
TRBV11-2	TRBD1	.	TRBJ2-7	TGTGCCAGCAGCTCCGGGACAGTGGGCTACGAGCAGTACTTC	CASSSGTVGYEQYF
TRBV10-3	.	.	TRBJ1-5	TGTGCCACCCACGCGGGGTCGAGCAATCAGCCCCAGCATTTT	CATHAGSSNQPQHF
TRBV20-1	.	.	TRBJ2-3	TGCAGTGCTGCGTACGCAGATACGCAGTATTTT	CSAAYADTQYF
TRBV4-1	TRBD1	.	TRBJ2-2	TGCGCCAGTCGGGACAGATTCACCGGGGAGCTGTTTTTT	CASRDRFTGELFF
TRBV29-1	TRBD2	.	TRBJ2-1	TGCAGCGTTGTTGGGCTAGCGGGGAACAATGAGCAGTTCTTC	CSVVGLAGNNEQFF
TRBV24-1	TRBD2	few	TRBJ2-7	TGTGCCACCAGTGAACGGACTAGCGGGAGTTGGGAGCAGTACTTC	CATSERTSGSWEQYF
TRBV6-5	.	.	TRBJ2-3	TGTGCCAGCAGGGCCGATCGCACAGATACGCAGTATTTT	CASRADRTDTQYF
TRBV7-2	TRBD1	.	TRBJ1-1	TGTGCCAGCAGCGAGACAGGGGGCGTTAACACTGAAGCTTTCTTT	CASSETGGVNTEAFF
TRBV6-5	.	.	TRBJ1-3	TGTGCCAGCAGTTATGTGGGGGCGCGTGGAAACACCATATATTTT	CASSYVGARGNTIYF
TRBV7-9	.	.	TRBJ2-3	TGTGCCAGCAGCTTGGGGTTTTCGGACACCGATACGCAGTATTTT	CASSLGFSDTDTQYF
TRBV14	.	.	TRBJ2-3	TGTGCCAGCAGCCAGACAGGAGTTAGCACAGATACGCAGTATTTT	CASSQTGVSTDTQYF
TRBV5-4	.	.	TRBJ2-5	TGTGCCAGCAGCTTCCCGCGCGGGGAGACCCAGTACTTC	CASSFPRGETQYF
TRBV7-9	.	once	TRBJ2-2	TGTGCCAGCAGCCGAGCCCTATCCGGGGAGCTGTTTTTT	CASSRALSGELFF
TRBV13	TRBD2	many	TRBJ2-1	TGTGCCAGCAGCTTACTAGCGGGACTGGGCAATGAGCAGTTCTTC	CASSLLAGLGNEQFF
TRBV29-1	TRBD2	.	TRBJ2-7	TGCAGCGTTAGCTCCGGACTAGCTGGAGAGCAGTACTTC	CSVSSGLAGEQYF
TRBV27	.	.	TRBJ2-1	TGTGCCAGCAGTTTCTCGAATGAGCAGTTCTTC	CASSFSNEQFF
TRBV30	.	few	TRBJ1-3	TGTGCCTGGGGTAGAGGAAACACCATATATTTT	CAWGRGNTIYF
TRBV6-2/TRBV6-3	.	once	TRBJ1-5	TGTGCCAGCAGTTACGGGGCACTTTCGAGCAATCAGCCCCAGCATTTT	CASSYGALSSNQPQHF
TRBV14	TRBD1	.	TRBJ1-4	TGTGCCAGCAGCCAACGGGACAGGGTCAATGAAAAACTGTTTTTT	CASSQRDRVNEKLFF
TRBV11-2	.	.	TRBJ2-1	TGTGCCAGCAGCTTAGGTCCCGGGACTTTCAATGAGCAGTTCTTC	CASSLGPGTFNEQFF
TRBV6-1	TRBD2	.	TRBJ2-3	TGTGCCAGCAGTGAAAGTACGGGGGCGGGAGGGGATACGCAGTATTTT	CASSESTGAGGDTQYF
TRBV7-7	.	once	TRBJ2-2	TGTGCTAGCAGCTCCACCCCTCAGGGCAGCGGGGAGCTGTTTTTT	CASSSTPQGSGELFF
TRBV7-2	TRBD1	once	TRBJ1-5	TGTGCCAGCAGCTTAGGACAGGGCCAGCCCCAGCATTTT	CASSLGQGQPQHF
TRBV5-4	.	.	TRBJ2-1	TGTGCCAGCAGCTTGGCCCGCCCCGGAGATTATGAGCAGTTCTTC	CASSLARPGDYEQFF
TRBV28	TRBD2	.	TRBJ2-5	TGTGCCAGCACCACCCCGCGGGGACTAGCGGGAGAGGGGGGTCAAGAGACCCAGTACTTC	CASTTPRGLAGEGGQETQYF
TRBV14	.	.	TRBJ2-1	TGTGCCAGCAGCCAACTTTATGAGCAGTTCTTC	CASSQLYEQFF
TRBV6-5	TRBD1	.	TRBJ1-6	TGTGCCAGCAGTTCCGACAGGGCTTCACCCCTCCACTTT	CASSSDRASPLHF
TRBV19	.	.	TRBJ1-3	TGTGCCACCAGGGGAAGGGACTCTGGAAACACCATATATTTT	CATRGRDSGNTIYF
TRBV3-1/TRBV3-2	.	.	TRBJ1-6	TGTGCCAGCAGCCAAGTCTCTAATACTTCACCCCTCCACTTT	CASSQVSNTSPLHF
TRBV6-6	.	.	TRBJ2-1	TGTGCCAGCAGTGGCGGGACAGTGATCAATGAGCAGTTCTTC	CASSGGTVINEQFF
TRBV7-9	.	.	TRBJ1-4	TGTGCCAGCAGCTACACAGGGACTAATGAAAAACTGTTTTTT	CASSYTGTNEKLFF
TRBV2	.	.	TRBJ2-2	TGTGCCTCGCGTGGGGGGGCAGACGGGGAGCTGTTTTTT	CASRGGADGELFF
TRBV9	TRBD1	once	TRBJ1-2	TGTGCCAGCAGCGTAGTTACTTTGACAGGGACGGCCTACACCTTC	CASSVVTLTGTAYTF
TRBV5-4	TRBD1	many	TRBJ1-6	TGTGCCAGCAGCTCGGGCTTGGACAGGGGATATTCACCCCTCCACTTT	CASSSGLDRGYSPLHF
TRBV3-1/TRBV3-2	TRBD1	.	TRBJ1-6	TGTGCCAGCAGCCCGACAGGGGTTAATAATTCACCCCTCCACTTT	CASSPTGVNNSPLHF
TRBV27	TRBD2	.	TRBJ2-3	TGTGCCAGCATTAAGGGTAGCGGGGCTAGCACAGATACGCAGTATTTT	CASIKGSGASTDTQYF
TRBV7-9	.	.	TRBJ2-3	TGTGCCAGCAGCTTAGGTCGGGGGGCGCGGACAGATACGCAGTATTTT	CASSLGRGARTDTQYF
TRBV9	TRBD1	.	TRBJ1-5	TGTGCCAGCAGCGCGGGACAGGCTAGCAATCAGCCCCAGCATTTT	CASSAGQASNQPQHF
TRBV11-2	TRBD1	.	TRBJ2-7	TGTGCCAGCGGCTCACCAGGGGGCACCTACGAGCAGTACTTC	CASGSPGGTYEQYF
TRBV4-1	.	.	TRBJ1-3	TGCGCCAGCAGCCTCGCCGGTGGAAACACCATATATTTT	CASSLAGGNTIYF
TRBV3-1/TRBV3-2	.	.	TRBJ2-2	TGTGCCAGCAGCCATTCTCTATTTACCGGGGAGCTGTTTTTT	CASSHSLFTGELFF
TRBV1	.	.	TRBJ1-4	TGCACCAGCAGCCTCCAGGACTTTGAAAAACTGTTTTTT	CTSSLQDFEKLFF
TRBV9	.	.	TRBJ1-3	TGTGCCAGCAGCGTAGGAGGGGCAGGGGACACCATATATTTT	CASSVGGAGDTIYF